The clone carrying this T cell receptor (beta chain) has only one observation. These data belong to a study of technical replicates of blood from several donors. This table comes from immunoSEQ multiplex PCR, and its TCRdb copy is limited to in-frame clones, with some not included. The repertoire holds tens of thousands of clones, with roughly nine tenths as singletons. V dropped 1 base and J dropped 8; count of bases not matched to a gene: 5. The CDR3 consists of 13 residues. CDR1 SQVTM and CDR2 ANQGSEA come from the germline V gene. The TCR was taken from a human donor in good health. The J gene is TRBJ1-2, the V gene TRBV29-1; 9 bases match TRBD1. Specimen: T cells isolated from PBMCs. As DNA, the CDR3 is TGCAGCGTTGAAGTGGACAGGGGCGGAGGCTACACCTTC. Translated: CSVEVDRGGGYTF.